This T cell receptor (beta chain) comes out of a study of CXCR3-negative and CXCR3-positive naive CD8 T cells. Whole-study results and caveats: CXCR3 levels fell partly with cryopreservation; most assays relied on fresh PBMCs. More hydrophobic TRB CDR3s were found in CXCR3-positive naive cells than in CXCR3-negative naive cells.

The CDR3 has 14 residues. CDR1 and CDR2 from the germline V gene are LNHDA and SQIVND (reference sequence). By phenotype, naive CD8+ T cells were CD45RO-CCR7+CD27+CD95-. To note about this clonotype: The antigen is unknown.

UMI-labeled 5' RACE yielded the TRB cDNA libraries. TCRdb processed the 5' RACE reads again and assigns one entry to each CDR3 protein, with no DNA. This table holds 92,000 or so distinct CDR3 sequences. Sequenced input: naive CXCR3- CD8+ T cells from blood. Specified subset: CD45RO-CCR7+CD27+CD95- naive CD8+ T cells lacking CXCR3 (TNR3-). This rearrangement joins TRBV19 to TRBJ2-7; TCRdb calls TRBD1, which cannot be checked without DNA. This receptor was obtained from a human donor in good health. Some clones in this sample may be carry-over from other donors' samples. CDR3: CASSDRDRGREQYF.